This T cell receptor beta chain emerged from a study of T cell responses to AZD1222 COVID-19 vaccine. Whole-study findings and limits: Among AZD1222 vaccinees, only five to seven were seropositive at baseline. CD4 TCRs associated with vaccination spanned spike, dominating at 160-218 and 743-854. The donors showed a predominance of white British ancestry and of females, with possible underestimation of clonal diversity.

Sequencing was performed with immunoSEQ multiplex PCR; in TCRdb, only in-frame clones are kept and a portion is missing. The sample contains about 73,000 clones, 89% of which appear only once. This clone showed up just a few times. Its antigen is unidentified. Trimming pared 4 bases from V and 0 bases from J, leaving 14 bases between. Germline V lookup: CDR1 SGHNT, CDR2 YYREEE (reference sequence). The CDR3 has 16 amino acids. The rearrangement joins TRBV5-4 to TRBJ1-5; D is uncertain. The sequencing used peripheral blood, collected 28 days after the second AZD1222 dose. This receptor was identified in an adult who received the AZD1222 COVID-19 vaccine. The CDR3 DNA follows: TGTGCCAGCAGCATGGGAGGAGGGCCTAGCAATCAGCCCCAGCATTTT. It specifies CASSMGGGPSNQPQHF.